Following are 5 T cell receptor beta chains from one sample sequenced in a study of T cell responses to AZD1222 COVID-19 vaccine. Sequencing used immunoSEQ multiplex PCR; TCRdb keeps in-frame clones, though not all of them. The data contain some 110,000 clones, 90% of them singletons. Sample: peripheral blood, taken on day 0 of AZD1222 vaccination. These receptors all stem from an adult in good health.

The J gene is TRBJ2-5, the V gene TRBV24-1, with D tentatively TRBD1 or TRBD2 (5 bases each). V was clipped by 2 bases and J by 3 bases, with 12 bases between them. CDR3 length: 15 amino acids. Germline V gene data show CDR1 as KGHDR and CDR2 as SFDVKD. The CDR3 region is CATSDSGTVKETQYF. DNA for the CDR3: TGTGCCACCAGTGATTCCGGGACGGTAAAAGAGACCCAGTACTTC.

The rearrangement links TRBV28 to TRBJ2-7, with D hard to call. The length of the CDR3 is 12 residues. Trimming shortened V by 5 bases and J by 6 bases, and 11 bases separated the two germline ends. Germline V gene sequence: CDR1 MDHEN, CDR2 SYDVKM. CDR3 amino acids: CASSSRASEQYF. CDR3 nucleotides: TGTGCCAGCAGTAGTAGGGCTAGCGAGCAGTACTTC.

The chain combines TRBV28 with TRBJ1-4; a weak D match, TRBD1 (5 bases). Trimming pared 9 bases from V and 8 bases from J, leaving 19 bases between. This CDR3 is built from 14 residues. Germline V gene lookup returns CDR1 MDHEN and CDR2 SYDVKM. CDR3 sequence reads: CASHSLGGGEKLFF. The DNA of the CDR3 is TGTGCCAGTCACTCCCTCGGGGGAGGGGAAAAACTGTTTTTT.

V is TRBV5-5 and J is TRBJ1-1; no clear D gene. Trimming left V 2 bases short and J 3 bases short, with 8 bases between. Germline V gene lookup returns CDR1 SGHKS and CDR2 YYEKEE (reference sequence). This CDR3 is 13 amino acids long. The CDR3 spells CASSLGRYTEAFF. The CDR3 DNA is TGTGCCAGCAGCTTAGGGCGGTACACTGAAGCTTTCTTT.

V gene TRBV7-3 combines with J gene TRBJ2-5, with 15 positions matching TRBD2. J gave up 5 bases and V 5 bases, and 9 bases lay outside the gene matches. Germline lookup yields CDR1 SGHTA and CDR2 FQGTGA. The length of the CDR3 is 17 residues. The CDR3 nucleotides are TGTGCCAGCAGCCCCGGGACTAGCGGGGGGATTTTCGAGACCCAGTACTTC. It yields the protein CASSPGTSGGIFETQYF.